Listed here are 29 T cell receptor beta chains from one sample, sequenced in a study of Ad26.COV2.S vaccination and SARS-CoV-2 variants. Assay used: immunoSEQ multiplex PCR; TCRdb lists only in-frame clones, some missing. The table lists 120,000 to 150,000 clones, 86% of them singletons. The source material was peripheral blood, sampled after recovery from COVID-19. These receptors originate from a human donor who had recovered from COVID-19.

V usage is TRBV5-1 and J usage is TRBJ2-6; D is possibly TRBD2 (5 bases). This CDR3 spans 15 amino acids. V shed 2 bases and J shed 2 bases, with 8 bases lying between them. CDR1 SGHRS and CDR2 YFSETQ come from the germline V gene. Written as DNA, the CDR3 is TGCGCCAGCAGCTTATCGGAGGCTGGGGCCAACGTCCTGACTTTC. Its protein product is CASSLSEAGANVLTF.

The chain has TRBV28 and TRBJ1-2; 7 positions agree with TRBD1. V lost 8 bases, J lost 8 bases, and 5 bases stayed unmatched. Germline-derived CDR1 and CDR2 are MDHEN and SYDVKM. This CDR3 spans 11 amino acids. The CDR3 bases are TGTGCCAGCCGGGACAGTCTAGGCTACACCTTC. This gives the protein CASRDSLGYTF.

The chain combines TRBV5-5 with TRBJ2-1, with D unclear. Germline lookup yields CDR1 SGHKS and CDR2 YYEKEE (reference sequence). This CDR3 is 15 amino acids long. V was clipped by 1 base and J by 8 bases, with 16 bases between them. CDR3 bases: TGTGCCAGCAGCTTGCGGTTTGGTACGGCCGATGAGCAGTTCTTC. This translates into CASSLRFGTADEQFF.

This sequence joins TRBV6-2 or TRBV6-3 and TRBJ1-1; D call uncertain. The CDR3 length is 14 residues. V lost 1 base and J lost 2, with 8 bases in between. Germline V CDR1 and CDR2: MNHEY, SVGEGT. The CDR3 here is CASSYWVLNTEAFF. The CDR3 nucleotides are TGTGCCAGCAGTTACTGGGTCCTAAACACTGAAGCTTTCTTT.

The chain recombines TRBV6-2 or TRBV6-3 with TRBJ2-3, with D possibly TRBD1 on 5 matching bases. CDR3 length: 15 amino acids. Per the germline V gene, CDR1 is MNHEY and CDR2 is SVGEGT. Trimming removed 4 bases at V and 2 bases at J, with 13 bases between. The chain's CDR3 is CASSSSDSNTDTQYF. The CDR3, as DNA: TGTGCCAGCAGTTCCTCCGACAGCAACACAGATACGCAGTATTTT.

The rearrangement links TRBV2 to TRBJ2-3; D is unclear. V lost 0 bases and J 2 bases, leaving 24 bases between the germline ends. The germline gives CDR1 SNHLY, CDR2 FYNNEI. This CDR3 has 20 residues. The CDR3 sequence is CASSEAFGVTRSINTDTQYF. For the CDR3, the DNA is TGTGCCAGCAGTGAAGCGTTCGGAGTAACCAGGAGTATTAACACAGATACGCAGTATTTT.

The V and J genes are TRBV19 and TRBJ2-7; D uncertain. Germline V gives CDR1 LNHDA, CDR2 SQIVND (reference sequence). The CDR3 is 13 residues long. V lost 4 bases to trimming and J lost 1 base, with 8 bases between them. The CDR3 bases are TGTGCCAGTAGTAGGTTCGGTTCCTACGAGCAGTACTTC. Translated: CASSRFGSYEQYF.

The V call is TRBV6-2 or TRBV6-3, the J call TRBJ2-1, with TRBD2 identical over 12 bases. With V trimmed by 6 bases and J by 5 bases, 5 bases remained unmatched. The CDR3 extends over 15 amino acids. CDR1 is MNHEY and CDR2 is SVGEGT in the germline V gene. In DNA, the CDR3 is TGTGCCAGCAGCCACAGACTAGCGGGGGACAATGAGCAGTTCTTC. It yields the protein CASSHRLAGDNEQFF.

This rearrangement joins TRBV5-8 to TRBJ1-2, with TRBD1 identical over 9 bases. Germline V gives CDR1 SGHTS, CDR2 YDEGEE. The length of the CDR3 is 14 residues. V shed 1 base and J 5 bases; nucleotides not matched to a gene: 3. CDR3 region: CASSLRTGEYGYTF. The CDR3 region has the DNA TGTGCCAGCAGCTTGAGGACAGGGGAGTATGGCTACACCTTC. The entire variable domain, with the rest obtained from reference TRBV5-8 and TRBJ1-2, is as follows: EAGVTQSPTHLIKTRGQQATLRCSPISGHTSVYWYQQALGLGLQFLLWYDEGEERNRGNFPPRFSGRQFPNYSSELNVNALELEDSALYLCASSLRTGEYGYTFGSGTRLTVV.

The chain carries TRBV4-3 and TRBJ1-1, with TRBD1 as a possible D gene (5 bases). V gave up 0 bases and J gave up 1 base, with 18 bases separating them. CDR1 is LGHNA, CDR2 YSLEER, per germline. The CDR3 totals 18 residues. The CDR3: CASSQDVFHGAANTEAFF. DNA of the CDR3: TGCGCCAGCAGCCAAGACGTTTTTCATGGGGCCGCGAACACTGAAGCTTTCTTT.

The chain couples TRBV7-8 to TRBJ1-5; the D gene is possibly TRBD1 (5 bases). V was trimmed by 5 bases and J by 3 bases, leaving 17 bases between them. The CDR3 consists of 16 residues. Germline CDR1 and CDR2: SGHVS and FQNEAQ. The CDR3, as DNA: TGTGCCAGCAGCCGCCGTCAGGACGGGGCCAATCAGCCCCAGCATTTT. It codes for CASSRRQDGANQPQHF.

This clone was seen more than once but under ten times. The V call is TRBV4-3, the J call TRBJ1-6; D not certain. Germline-derived CDR1 and CDR2 are LGHNA and YSLEER. The V gene lost 0 bases and the J gene lost 11 bases, with 8 bases spanning the gap. The CDR3 extends over 13 amino acids. This CDR3 reads CASSQDYEAPLHF. The CDR3 region has the DNA TGCGCCAGCAGCCAAGATTATGAGGCACCCCTCCACTTT.

This clone came up a few times. This chain joins TRBV5-8 and TRBJ1-5; the D is unclear. The V gene's germline CDR1 is SGHTS and CDR2 YDEGEE. V lost 0 bases, J lost 0 bases, and 7 bases lay in between. The CDR3 totals 15 residues. CDR3 sequence reads: CASSLAGYSNQPQHF. The CDR3 nucleotides are TGTGCCAGCAGCTTGGCCGGATATAGCAATCAGCCCCAGCATTTT.

CDR3 sequence: CASSSRETQYF. In DNA, the CDR3 is TGCGCCAGCAGCTCGAGGGAGACCCAGTACTTC. The chain is built from TRBV5-1 and TRBJ2-5; no reliable D call. V lost 3 bases to trimming and J lost 5 bases, with 5 bases between them. The CDR3 loop spans 11 amino acids. Germline V gene sequence: CDR1 SGHRS, CDR2 YFSETQ.

The V and J genes are TRBV5-5 and TRBJ2-3; TRBD2 matches at 7 bases. Germline assignment: CDR1 SGHKS and CDR2 YYEKEE (reference sequence). J was trimmed by 4 bases and V by 3 bases; bases with no gene match: 5. CDR3 length: 14 amino acids. In DNA, the CDR3 is TGTGCCAGCAGCTCGTCGGGGGGTTCAGATACGCAGTATTTT. Amino acids: CASSSSGGSDTQYF.

A word on this clone: A junction boundary mismatches the germline segment, possibly from a read error. The same CDR3 is also encoded by other DNA sequences in this sample. V and J are TRBV28 and TRBJ2-2; tentatively, D is TRBD2 (6 bases). CDR3 length: 13 amino acids. Germline loops: CDR1 MDHEN, CDR2 SYDVKM. The CDR3 bases are TGTGCAACGCGCACCACTTCCCCGCGGGAACTGTTTTTT. Its protein product is CATRTTSPRELFF.

This sequence joins TRBV9 and TRBJ2-5; TRBD2 matches at 8 bases. CDR3 length: 16 residues. Germline loops: CDR1 SGDLS, CDR2 YYNGEE. V shed 4 bases and J 1 base; nucleotides not matched to a gene: 9. In DNA form, the CDR3 reads TGTGCCAGCAGCCACTTTAGCGGGGACCTCCAAGAGACCCAGTACTTC. Translated: CASSHFSGDLQETQYF.

V is TRBV7-2 and J is TRBJ2-1; tentative D call: TRBD2 (5 bases). The V end lost 7 bases, the J end lost 3 bases, and 13 bases lay between the germline ends. Per the germline V gene, CDR1 is SGHTA and CDR2 is FQGNSA. The CDR3 is made up of 14 amino acids. CDR3 in DNA: TGTGCCAGCAATGGAGGTTTGGACTACAATGAGCAGTTCTTC. Protein: CASNGGLDYNEQFF.

The rearrangement joins TRBV28 to TRBJ1-5; no firm D call. V was pared by 5 bases and J by 7 bases, with 12 bases between. Germline CDR1 is MDHEN and CDR2 is SYDVKM. The CDR3 has 13 amino acids. The CDR3 sequence: CASSPSPQQPQHF. CDR3 nucleotide sequence: TGTGCCAGCAGTCCCTCGCCCCAACAGCCCCAGCATTTT.

The chain employs TRBV7-2 and TRBJ2-2; D unclear. The germline V gene encodes CDR1 SGHTA and CDR2 FQGNSA. Trimming took 2 bases from V and 0 from J, leaving 7 bases between them. The CDR3 spans 15 residues. The CDR3 bases are TGTGCCAGCAGCTTATATCAATCGAACACCGGGGAGCTGTTTTTT. This translates into CASSLYQSNTGELFF. The full variable domain, completed using reference TRBV7-2 and TRBJ2-2, is GAGVSQSPSNKVTEKGKDVELRCDPISGHTALYWYRQSLGQGLEFLIYFQGNSAPDKSGLPSDRFSAERTGGSVSTLTIQRTQQEDSAVYLCASSLYQSNTGELFFGEGSRLTVL.

This chain joins TRBV9 and TRBJ1-1; 7 bases fit TRBD1. The CDR3 totals 14 residues. Germline values: CDR1 SGDLS, CDR2 YYNGEE. J lost 5 bases, V lost 4 bases, and 8 bases had no gene match. CDR3 sequence: CASSPRGGRTEAFF. CDR3 nucleotides: TGTGCCAGCAGCCCCAGGGGGGGTAGGACTGAAGCTTTCTTT.

V gene TRBV29-1 combines with J gene TRBJ2-7, with D uncertain. CDR1 is SQVTM, CDR2 ANQGSEA, per germline. This CDR3 comprises 12 residues. V was clipped by 6 bases and J by 1 base, with 10 bases between them. The CDR3 sequence: CSVWTVSYEQYF. CDR3 DNA sequence: TGCAGCGTATGGACCGTATCCTACGAGCAGTACTTC.

The CDR3: CATSREANEQYF. The CDR3 bases are TGTGCCACCAGCAGAGAGGCTAACGAGCAGTACTTC. This chain uses TRBV15 with TRBJ2-7; D call uncertain. Germline-derived CDR1 and CDR2 are LNHNV and YYDKDF (reference sequence). The CDR3 runs to 12 residues. Between the trimmed V and J ends, which lost 0 bases and 5 bases, there was a span of 5 bases.

There are a few counts of this clone. This sequence joins TRBV30 and TRBJ2-2, with 7 bases lining up with TRBD2. Trimming removed 5 bases from V and 1 base from J; junction bases left unmatched: 4. Germline V gene sequence: CDR1 GTSNPN, CDR2 SVGIG (reference sequence). The CDR3 loop spans 14 amino acids. CDR3 residues: CAWGAGWNTGELFF. As DNA, the CDR3 is TGTGCCTGGGGAGCGGGGTGGAACACCGGGGAGCTGTTTTTT.

This clone was recorded once. The chain carries TRBV28 and TRBJ1-6; 11 bases map to TRBD1. The J segment lost 7 bases and the V segment lost 7 bases, leaving 9 bases of the junction unmatched. Germline values: CDR1 MDHEN, CDR2 SYDVKM. This CDR3 spans 16 amino acids. The DNA for the CDR3 is TGTGCCAGCACCACCCGGACAGGGGGCCCCAATTCACCCCTCCACTTT. Translated, it gives CASTTRTGGPNSPLHF.

This chain connects TRBV6-5 to TRBJ2-1; 7 nucleotides match TRBD2. The CDR3 runs 14 residues. Per the germline V gene, CDR1 is MNHEY and CDR2 is SVGAGI. The J segment lost 7 bases and the V segment lost 5 bases, leaving 8 bases of the junction unmatched. Here the CDR3 DNA reads TGTGCCAGCAGTCCCTTGCTAGCGGTTAATGAGCAGTTCTTC. Amino acid sequence: CASSPLLAVNEQFF.

The J gene is TRBJ2-5, the V gene TRBV10-2, with D unclear. With 5 bases removed from V and 3 bases from J, the gap between germline ends came to 19 bases. The germline V gene encodes CDR1 WSHSY and CDR2 SAAADI. This CDR3 is built from 16 residues. CDR3 residues: CASSFPPRTPEETQYF. CDR3 DNA: TGCGCCAGCAGTTTCCCCCCGCGGACGCCCGAAGAGACCCAGTACTTC.

As concerns this clone: The sample carries other DNA sequences with the same CDR3. This chain joins TRBV4-1 and TRBJ1-6; D gene ambiguous. The CDR3 runs to 14 residues. CDR1 and CDR2 (germline): MGHRA, YSYEKL. Between the trimmed V and J ends, which lost 4 bases and 7 bases, there was a span of 11 bases. The CDR3 sequence is CASSPYGQNSPLHF. In DNA form, the CDR3 reads TGCGCCAGCAGCCCCTATGGCCAGAATTCACCCCTCCACTTT.

In this sample, this clone turned up a few times. CDR3 in DNA: TGTGCCAGTAGTGCCCGGGGGGCTTGGGAGACCCAGTACTTC. This sequence encodes CASSARGAWETQYF. The rearrangement uses TRBV19 and TRBJ2-5; possibly TRBD2 for D (7 bases). Germline V lookup: CDR1 LNHDA, CDR2 SQIVND (reference sequence). Trimming took off 5 bases at V and 5 bases at J, with 15 bases between the two ends. The CDR3 sequence is 14 residues long.